These T cell receptor beta chains were read from a single sample in a study of shared clonotypes between healthy human individuals. Libraries were prepared by immunoSEQ multiplex PCR; TCRdb keeps only in-frame clonotypes and omits some of them. The sample includes about 2 million clones, over 85% of them seen just once. The sample was naive CD8+ T cells sorted from blood. These receptors all stem from a man between 18 and 35 years old in good health. Each CDR3 is given without its conserved first and last residue. The order of the fields is V gene, J gene, clone size, CDR3 protein. A clone size is listed for some rows: how often the clone was seen (once, few, many), or a class if it is expanded.

TRBV28,TRBJ2-2,-,ATSRLAGLTGELF
TRBV5-5,TRBJ1-1,-,ASSFPREAPEAF
TRBV5-1,TRBJ1-1,-,ASSLSAGNTEAF
TRBV6-5,TRBJ1-5,-,ASSYGSNQPQH
TRBV7-8,TRBJ2-5,-,ASSYPGVWETQY
TRBV2,TRBJ1-4,-,ASSPFLPGILTTGGHNEKLF
TRBV5-6,TRBJ2-1,once,ASSGGIETGLYNEQF
TRBV27,TRBJ2-5,-,ASSLSRGGFEETQY
TRBV6-5,TRBJ2-7,-,ASSYAPDSPLY
TRBV4-1,TRBJ2-2,-,ASSQDATGGATGELF
TRBV27,TRBJ1-2,-,ASSLVYEGYYGYT
TRBV28,TRBJ1-1,-,ASSFRQAIPMNTEAF
TRBV27,TRBJ2-2,-,ASRPFNTGELF
TRBV9,TRBJ2-2,-,ASSANPTGELF
TRBV27,TRBJ1-2,-,ASSFQANYGYT
TRBV4-1,TRBJ1-1,-,ASSQQDAGGRTEAF
TRBV28,TRBJ1-6,-,ASSLTGGISPLH